The present T cell receptor (beta chain) was sequenced within a study of neurological immune-mediated disorders. This clonotype has a handful of counts. MiXCR, applied by TCRdb to the 5' RACE reads, yields one record per CDR3 protein. The data show about 38,000 distinct CDR3 sequences, nearly 5% seen once. Germline V CDR1 and CDR2: DFQATT, SNEGSKA (reference sequence). The CDR3 covers 14 residues. V shed 3 bases, J shed 5 bases, and the junction held 5 bases outside the gene matches. This sequence originates from a man aged 18-30 years in good health. The chain has TRBV20-1 and TRBJ2-1; 9 bases match TRBD2. The sample consisted of CD4+ T cells from blood. CDR3 sequence (DNA): TGCAGTGCTAGGGGGCTAGCGGGGAACAATGAGCAGTTCTTC. Protein sequence: CSARGLAGNNEQFF.